The 22 T cell receptor beta chains listed next were all sequenced from one sample in a study of OX40 agonist ivuxolimab in advanced cancers. TCRdb keeps only in-frame clones here, not all; method: immunoSEQ multiplex PCR. The sample consists of 55,000 to 80,000 clones, less than 90% of them appearing once. Material: CD4+ or CD8+ T cells sorted from blood, obtained in a trial of the OX40 agonist ivuxolimab. The receptor source for this set is an adult with an advanced solid tumor such as melanoma, head and neck, liver or kidney cancer.

The chain uses TRBV29-1 and TRBJ2-1; the D is unclear. This CDR3 has 14 amino acids. Trimming cost V 5 bases and J 0 bases, with 11 bases left between them. CDR1 SQVTM and CDR2 ANQGSEA come from the germline V gene. In nucleotides, the CDR3 is TGCAGCGTTTTGGGCCAAATCTCCTACAATGAGCAGTTCTTC. Translation: CSVLGQISYNEQFF.

This clone was seen just once. The chain employs TRBV2 and TRBJ2-7; no clear D. Germline V lookup: CDR1 SNHLY, CDR2 FYNNEI. V lost 6 bases, J lost 9 bases, and 9 bases lay in between. The CDR3 runs to 10 residues. CDR3 DNA sequence: TGTGCCAGCAGGGGCAGGTCGCAGTACTTC. This codes for CASRGRSQYF.

The V and J genes are TRBV5-4 and TRBJ2-2, with 10 bases that match TRBD1. Trimming removed 3 bases from V and 4 bases from J; junction bases left unmatched: 0. The CDR3 covers 14 residues. Per germline, CDR1 SGHNT and CDR2 YYREEE (reference sequence). CDR3: CASSWTGGTGELFF. The CDR3 bases are TGTGCCAGCAGCTGGACAGGGGGCACCGGGGAGCTGTTTTTT.

This CDR3 is CASSLDRAADTQYF. DNA for the CDR3: TGTGCCAGCAGTCTCGACAGGGCGGCAGATACGCAGTATTTT. The chain joins TRBV6-4 to TRBJ2-3; 7 nucleotides agree with TRBD1. Germline loops: CDR1 MRHNA, CDR2 SNTAGT. The V and J ends lost 5 bases and 4 bases, in that order; junction bases with no gene match: 6. The CDR3 is made up of 14 amino acids.

The CDR3: CASSPRGTSGSRAYF. Here the CDR3 DNA reads TGTGCCAGCAGCCCCAGAGGGACTAGCGGGAGTCGGGCGTACTTC. This chain uses TRBV9 with TRBJ2-7; 14 nucleotides agree with TRBD2. The V gene's germline CDR1 is SGDLS and CDR2 YYNGEE. Unmatched junction bases numbered 12, after V lost 4 bases and J lost 12 bases. CDR3 length: 15 residues.

The rearrangement links TRBV27 to TRBJ1-6; D gene uncertain. The CDR3 spans 13 residues. Germline CDR1 reads MNHEY; CDR2 reads SMNVEV (reference sequence). V lost 1 base to trimming and J lost 6 bases, with 4 bases between them. The CDR3 sequence is CASSLYVNSPLHF. The CDR3 nucleotides are TGTGCCAGCAGTTTATATGTTAATTCACCCCTCCACTTT.

The chain employs TRBV30 and TRBJ1-2; possibly TRBD1 for D (5 bases). V was trimmed by 5 bases and J by 4 bases, leaving 14 bases between them. The CDR3 consists of 13 residues. CDR1 and CDR2 from the germline V gene are GTSNPN and SVGIG (reference sequence). CDR3 in DNA: TGTGCCTGGGACCTTTCAGGGACCTATGGCTACACCTTC. Translated, it gives CAWDLSGTYGYTF. Variable domain in full (rest from reference TRBV30 and TRBJ1-2): SQTIHQWPATLVQPVGSPLSLECTVEGTSNPNLYWYRQAAGRGLQLLFYSVGIGQISSEVPQNLSASRPQDRQFILSSKKLLLSDSGFYLCAWDLSGTYGYTFGSGTRLTVV.

A single count supports this clone. The chain employs TRBV6-1 and TRBJ1-1, with 9 nucleotides matching TRBD1. The CDR3 loop spans 14 amino acids. CDR1 MNHNS and CDR2 SASEGT come from the germline V gene. V was pared by 6 bases and J by 9 bases, with 11 bases of the junction left unmatched. CDR3 nucleotides: TGTGCCAGCAGGACGGGACAGGGCTTCGATAAAGCTTTCTTT. This codes for CASRTGQGFDKAFF.

This clone was seen once. The V and J genes are TRBV6-5 and TRBJ2-7, with 9 bases fitting TRBD2. V lost 7 bases and J lost 2; bases outside the gene matches: 6. Germline CDR1 and CDR2: MNHEY and SVGAGI. This CDR3 comprises 14 residues. The DNA for the CDR3 is TGTGCCAGCACCGCGGGAGGGATCCCCTACGAGCAGTACTTC. It encodes CASTAGGIPYEQYF.

The chain links TRBV5-1 to TRBJ1-1, with TRBD1 matching over 7 bases. Germline-derived CDR1 and CDR2 are SGHRS and YFSETQ. The CDR3 runs to 13 residues. With 4 bases clipped from V and 11 bases from J, the junction kept 11 bases outside the gene matches. CDR3 nucleotides: TGCGCCAGCAGCCTCACAGGGGTTGCCGCGGCTTTCTTT. Its protein is CASSLTGVAAAFF.

The sample holds one count of this clone. The CDR3, as DNA: TGTGCCAGCCCTGATTCACCCCTCCACTTT. Its protein is CASPDSPLHF. The rearrangement joins TRBV11-2 to TRBJ1-6; D remains ambiguous. V was cut by 8 bases and J by 8 bases, with 4 bases left in between. The length of the CDR3 is 10 residues. Germline V gene data show CDR1 as SGHAT and CDR2 as FQNNGV.

The chain is built from TRBV25-1 and TRBJ2-5, with D hard to call. Germline assignment: CDR1 MGHDK and CDR2 SYGVNS. V lost 3 bases, J lost 2 bases, and 10 bases lay in between. The CDR3 is 14 amino acids. The CDR3 DNA reads as TGTGCCAGCAGTGAGCCTGTTTCACAAGAGACCCAGTACTTC. Translated, it gives CASSEPVSQETQYF.

This chain uses TRBV15 with TRBJ1-5; 10 nucleotides align to TRBD1. The CDR3 has 14 amino acids. CDR1 and CDR2 from the germline V gene are LNHNV and YYDKDF (reference sequence). Unmatched junction bases numbered 5, after V lost 3 bases and J lost 9 bases. In nucleotides, the CDR3 is TGTGCCACCAGCAGGACGACAGGGGGCCGGCCCCAGCATTTT. Translating gives CATSRTTGGRPQHF.

The CDR3 bases are TGTGCCAGCAGCCCAGGAATGGGCGAGCAGTACTTC. This translates into CASSPGMGEQYF. This chain joins TRBV9 and TRBJ2-7; D call uncertain. The V end lost 4 bases, the J end lost 6 bases, and 11 bases lay between the germline ends. The CDR3 totals 12 residues. Germline CDR1 reads SGDLS; CDR2 reads YYNGEE.

This chain uses TRBV5-6 with TRBJ2-7, with 11 bases lining up with TRBD1. CDR1 and CDR2 from the germline V gene are SGHDT and YYEEEE. V lost 4 bases and J lost 4; bases outside the gene matches: 4. CDR3 size: 14 residues. CDR3 DNA: TGTGCCAGCAGCAGAGGACAGGGGGCATACGAGCAGTACTTC. This encodes CASSRGQGAYEQYF.

The chain joins TRBV6-5 to TRBJ1-2, with D possibly TRBD1 on 5 matching bases. There are 13 residues in the CDR3. Germline V gene lookup returns CDR1 MNHEY and CDR2 SVGAGI. V lost 4 bases, J lost 3 bases, and 9 bases lay in between. The CDR3 sequence: CASSSPGYYGYTF. CDR3 DNA sequence: TGTGCCAGCAGTTCCCCAGGGTACTATGGCTACACCTTC.

J is TRBJ2-2 and V is TRBV18; the match to TRBD1 covers 8 bases. The CDR3 length is 16 residues. V was pared by 1 base and J by 5 bases, with 6 bases of the junction left unmatched. CDR1 KGHSH and CDR2 LQKENI come from the germline V gene. CDR3 DNA: TGTGCCAGCTCACCACGCGGGACAGGCCATACCGGGGAGCTGTTTTTT. Its translation is CASSPRGTGHTGELFF.

CDR3 sequence: CASSWDGNTEAFF. In DNA, the CDR3 is TGTGCCAGCAGCTGGGACGGAAACACTGAAGCTTTCTTT. The V and J genes are TRBV7-4 and TRBJ1-1; possibly TRBD1 for D (5 bases). V was trimmed by 4 bases and J by 2 bases, leaving 8 bases between them. The germline V gene has CDR1 SGHVT and CDR2 SQSDAQ. The CDR3 has 13 amino acids.

The chain joins TRBV27 to TRBJ1-1; TRBD1 matches 9 bases. The CDR3 is 13 residues long. CDR1 is MNHEY and CDR2 is SMNVEV in the germline V gene (reference sequence). V trimming: 8 bases; J trimming: 3 bases; junction bases outside the gene matches: 4. CDR3 region: CASAYRGHTEAFF. The CDR3 nucleotides read TGTGCCAGCGCTTACAGGGGGCACACTGAAGCTTTCTTT.

The V and J genes are TRBV7-3 and TRBJ2-7; TRBD1 matches 8 bases. V lost 5 bases to trimming and J lost 2 bases; unmatched junction nucleotides: 8. The CDR3 covers 15 residues. Germline loops: CDR1 SGHTA, CDR2 FQGTGA. The CDR3 DNA reads as TGTGCCAGCAGCCCCGGACAGGGAATAACCTACGAGCAGTACTTC. Translating gives CASSPGQGITYEQYF. Full variable domain (remainder filled in from reference TRBV7-3 and TRBJ2-7): GAGVSQTPSNKVTEKGKYVELRCDPISGHTALYWYRQSLGQGPEFLIYFQGTGAADDSGLPNDRFFAVRPEGSVSTLKIQRTERGDSAVYLCASSPGQGITYEQYFGPGTRLTVT.

This clone appeared once. V usage is TRBV4-2 and J usage is TRBJ2-7; D is perhaps TRBD2 (5 bases). Trimming took off 2 bases at V and 5 bases at J, with 13 bases between the two ends. This CDR3 comprises 14 residues. Germline V gene lookup returns CDR1 LGHNA and CDR2 YNFKEQ. CDR3 residues: CASSQRGSVDEQYF. The CDR3 DNA reads as TGTGCCAGCAGCCAACGGGGAAGCGTCGACGAGCAGTACTTC.

This chain connects TRBV6-1 to TRBJ2-7; unclear D gene. CDR1 and CDR2 from the germline V gene are MNHNS and SASEGT. Trimming shortened V by 7 bases and J by 3 bases, and 10 bases separated the two germline ends. The CDR3 totals 12 residues. DNA for the CDR3: TGTGCCAGCACGGCTTTTCTCTACGAGCAGTACTTC. Translated, it gives CASTAFLYEQYF.